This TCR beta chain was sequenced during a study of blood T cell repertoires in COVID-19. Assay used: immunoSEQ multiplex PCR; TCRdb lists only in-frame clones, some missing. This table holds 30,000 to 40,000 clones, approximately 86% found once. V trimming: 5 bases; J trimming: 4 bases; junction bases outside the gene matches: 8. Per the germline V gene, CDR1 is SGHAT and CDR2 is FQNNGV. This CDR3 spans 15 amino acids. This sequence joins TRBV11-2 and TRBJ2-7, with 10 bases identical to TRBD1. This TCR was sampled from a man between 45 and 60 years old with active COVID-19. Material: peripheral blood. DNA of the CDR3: TGTGCCAGCAGCCGGGACAGGGGCACCTCGTACGAGCAGTACTTC. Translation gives CASSRDRGTSYEQYF.